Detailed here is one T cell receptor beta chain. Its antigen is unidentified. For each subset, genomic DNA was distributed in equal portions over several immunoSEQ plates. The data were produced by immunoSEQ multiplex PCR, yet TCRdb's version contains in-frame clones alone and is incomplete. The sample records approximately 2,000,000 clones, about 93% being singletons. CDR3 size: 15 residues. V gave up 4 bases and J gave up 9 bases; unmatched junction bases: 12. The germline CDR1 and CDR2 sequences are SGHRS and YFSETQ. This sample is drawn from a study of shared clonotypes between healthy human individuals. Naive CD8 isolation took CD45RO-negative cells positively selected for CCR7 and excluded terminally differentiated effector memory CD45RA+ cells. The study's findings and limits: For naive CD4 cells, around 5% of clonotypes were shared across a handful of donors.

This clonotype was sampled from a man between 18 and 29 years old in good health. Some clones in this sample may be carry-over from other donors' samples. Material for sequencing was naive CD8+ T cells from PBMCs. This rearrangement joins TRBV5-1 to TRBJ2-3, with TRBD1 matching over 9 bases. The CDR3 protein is CASSPGQGTGNTQYF. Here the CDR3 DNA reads TGCGCCAGCAGCCCCGGACAGGGGACAGGGAACACGCAGTATTTT. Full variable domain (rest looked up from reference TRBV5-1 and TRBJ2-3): KAGVTQTPRYLIKTRGQQVTLSCSPISGHRSVSWYQQTPGQGLQFLFEYFSETQRNKGNFPGRFSGRQFSNSRSEMNVSTLELGDSALYLCASSPGQGTGNTQYFGPGTRLTVL.